A selection of T cell receptor beta chains follows, all from one sample in a study of blood T cells in healthy people across ages. Each CDR3 protein gets one entry after TCRdb re-called the 5' RACE reads with MiXCR. The sample has some 1.4 million distinct CDR3 sequences; around 39% are singletons. Sequenced input: blood. All receptors derive from a woman under 30 in good health. CDR3s include the opening cysteine and the closing phenylalanine or tryptophan. D genes are given only for firm matches. The size field is filled for only some rows; it gives once, few, many or a size class.

d_gene: TRBD1; j_gene: TRBJ2-7; abundance: .; v_gene: TRBV18; CDR3nt: TGTGCCAGCTCACCGAGGACAGGGGGCACCTACGAGCAGTACTTC; CDR3aa: CASSPRTGGTYEQYF
d_gene: TRBD2; j_gene: TRBJ2-1; abundance: few; v_gene: TRBV12-3/TRBV12-4; CDR3nt: TGTGCCAGCAGGCCCAATGCGGGAGGTAGGAATGAGCAGTTCTTC; CDR3aa: CASRPNAGGRNEQFF
d_gene: .; j_gene: TRBJ1-2; abundance: .; v_gene: TRBV20-1; CDR3nt: TGCAGTGCTAGAGATACCGGCAGGGCGGACTATGGCTACACCTTC; CDR3aa: CSARDTGRADYGYTF
d_gene: .; j_gene: TRBJ2-3; abundance: .; v_gene: TRBV2; CDR3nt: TGTGCCAGCTCATGGGCCCGGGACAAAGATACGCAGTATTTT; CDR3aa: CASSWARDKDTQYF
d_gene: TRBD1; j_gene: TRBJ1-2; abundance: .; v_gene: TRBV12-3/TRBV12-4; CDR3nt: TGTGCCAGCAGTTTCGATCAAGGGACACCAGGGGGTAATGGCTACACCTTC; CDR3aa: CASSFDQGTPGGNGYTF
d_gene: TRBD1; j_gene: TRBJ2-5; abundance: .; v_gene: TRBV11-2; CDR3nt: TGTGCCAGCAGCTTAGAAGTCGGACAGGGGTCCGAGACCCAGTACTTC; CDR3aa: CASSLEVGQGSETQYF
d_gene: TRBD1; j_gene: TRBJ1-2; abundance: .; v_gene: TRBV6-5; CDR3nt: TGTGCCAGCAGTTACTCGGGCCGGACAGGCCACGGGAGTTATGGCTACACCTTC; CDR3aa: CASSYSGRTGHGSYGYTF
d_gene: .; j_gene: TRBJ1-5; abundance: .; v_gene: TRBV10-3; CDR3nt: TGTGCCATCAGTGAGTCAACGACTGGGGTATGGCAGCCCCAGCATTTT; CDR3aa: CAISESTTGVWQPQHF
d_gene: .; j_gene: TRBJ2-6; abundance: .; v_gene: TRBV7-8; CDR3nt: TGTGCCAGCAGCTCGTTCCGGGCTCAGACTCCTAGTGGGTCCTCTGGGGCCAACGTCCTGACTTTC; CDR3aa: CASSSFRAQTPSGSSGANVLTF
d_gene: .; j_gene: TRBJ1-2; abundance: .; v_gene: TRBV15; CDR3nt: TGTGCCACCAGCAGAGATGCAGGGTCGTCTGGCTACACCTTC; CDR3aa: CATSRDAGSSGYTF
d_gene: .; j_gene: TRBJ2-4; abundance: .; v_gene: TRBV7-2; CDR3nt: TGTGCCAGCAGCTTAGCCCGGGATCCCGGGTCCAACATTCAGTACTTC; CDR3aa: CASSLARDPGSNIQYF
d_gene: .; j_gene: TRBJ1-5; abundance: .; v_gene: TRBV3-1; CDR3nt: TGTGCCAGCAGCCAGTCGGGAAGCAATCAGCCCCAGCATTTT; CDR3aa: CASSQSGSNQPQHF
d_gene: .; j_gene: TRBJ1-1; abundance: .; v_gene: TRBV6-2/TRBV6-3; CDR3nt: TGTGCCAGCAGTGACATTGGGGTTGCTGAAGCTTTCTTT; CDR3aa: CASSDIGVAEAFF
d_gene: .; j_gene: TRBJ2-4; abundance: .; v_gene: TRBV27; CDR3nt: TGTGCCAGCACTCCACAATCCCAGGGTAGTGACATTCAGTACTTC; CDR3aa: CASTPQSQGSDIQYF
d_gene: .; j_gene: TRBJ2-1; abundance: .; v_gene: TRBV29-1; CDR3nt: TGCAGCGTTGAAGATCTCGGGCCCTCGGCCGGGACCCAGTTCTTC; CDR3aa: CSVEDLGPSAGTQFF
d_gene: .; j_gene: TRBJ2-1; abundance: once; v_gene: TRBV5-1; CDR3nt: TGCGCCAGCAGCTTGGCCGAATCCCCGTTTGATCGGGCCTCCTACAATGAGCAGTTCTTC; CDR3aa: CASSLAESPFDRASYNEQFF
d_gene: .; j_gene: TRBJ2-7; abundance: once; v_gene: TRBV16; CDR3nt: TGTGCCAGCAGCCAATTTGGGGCAGGGACCTACGAGCAGTACTTC; CDR3aa: CASSQFGAGTYEQYF
d_gene: .; j_gene: TRBJ1-1; abundance: .; v_gene: TRBV20-1; CDR3nt: TGCAGTGCTAGATTACGGGTGGGGGACACTGAAGCTTTCTTT; CDR3aa: CSARLRVGDTEAFF
d_gene: .; j_gene: TRBJ2-1; abundance: .; v_gene: TRBV30; CDR3nt: TGTGCCCGGAGCCGTGGGGGTGAGCAGTTCTTC; CDR3aa: CARSRGGEQFF
d_gene: .; j_gene: TRBJ2-7; abundance: .; v_gene: TRBV6-6; CDR3nt: TGTGCCAGCAGTCCCGTCGGTTTGTCAAGCTCCTACAATGAGCAGTACTTC; CDR3aa: CASSPVGLSSSYNEQYF
d_gene: .; j_gene: TRBJ2-1; abundance: few; v_gene: TRBV7-7; CDR3nt: TGTGCTAGCAGCTCTCTAGGTGGGGCTTTTGAGCAGTTCTTC; CDR3aa: CASSSLGGAFEQFF
d_gene: .; j_gene: TRBJ2-1; abundance: .; v_gene: TRBV29-1; CDR3nt: TGCAGCGTTGAAGAGGGAGTGGGGGCGGGTGAGCAGTTCTTC; CDR3aa: CSVEEGVGAGEQFF
d_gene: .; j_gene: TRBJ1-4; abundance: .; v_gene: TRBV28; CDR3nt: TGTGCCAGCAGTTTTGCGGGGCCGAGGGGAAAACTGTTTTTT; CDR3aa: CASSFAGPRGKLFF
d_gene: .; j_gene: TRBJ2-7; abundance: .; v_gene: TRBV6-6; CDR3nt: TGTGCCAGCAGTTATATGGGGTACGAGCAGTACTTC; CDR3aa: CASSYMGYEQYF
d_gene: .; j_gene: TRBJ2-2; abundance: .; v_gene: TRBV20-1; CDR3nt: TGCAGTGCTAGGAGGACGGATCCGTTCACCGGGGAGCTGTTTTTT; CDR3aa: CSARRTDPFTGELFF
d_gene: .; j_gene: TRBJ2-7; abundance: .; v_gene: TRBV6-1; CDR3nt: TGTGCCAGCCTCTCAGGCGTGCAGTACTTC; CDR3aa: CASLSGVQYF
d_gene: TRBD1; j_gene: TRBJ1-5; abundance: .; v_gene: TRBV20-1; CDR3nt: TGCAGTGCAAGACAGGGATGGAATCAGCCCCAGCATTTT; CDR3aa: CSARQGWNQPQHF
d_gene: TRBD2; j_gene: TRBJ2-7; abundance: few; v_gene: TRBV28; CDR3nt: TGTGCCAGCAGTCCAGCGGGAGAAGTCTACGAGCAGTACTTC; CDR3aa: CASSPAGEVYEQYF
d_gene: .; j_gene: TRBJ1-6; abundance: .; v_gene: TRBV6-2/TRBV6-3; CDR3nt: TGTGCCAGTAGCTCGGGACGGCCCTATAATTCACCCCTCCACTTT; CDR3aa: CASSSGRPYNSPLHF
d_gene: .; j_gene: TRBJ1-2; abundance: .; v_gene: TRBV20-1; CDR3nt: TGCAGTGCCCCCCATACCACGGATAACTATGGCTACACCTTC; CDR3aa: CSAPHTTDNYGYTF
d_gene: .; j_gene: TRBJ2-3; abundance: few; v_gene: TRBV15; CDR3nt: TGTGCCACCAGCAGAGAACCCCGGGGCACAGATACGCAGTATTTT; CDR3aa: CATSREPRGTDTQYF
d_gene: .; j_gene: TRBJ2-3; abundance: once; v_gene: TRBV12-3/TRBV12-4; CDR3nt: TGTGCCAGCAGTCCCTCAGAATTTTTTTGGTTGGGGAGCACAGATACGCAGTATTTT; CDR3aa: CASSPSEFFWLGSTDTQYF
d_gene: .; j_gene: TRBJ1-5; abundance: .; v_gene: TRBV12-3/TRBV12-4; CDR3nt: TGTGCCAGCGCCCCTACAGGGAATAGCAATCAGCCCCAGCATTTT; CDR3aa: CASAPTGNSNQPQHF
d_gene: .; j_gene: TRBJ1-2; abundance: .; v_gene: TRBV6-6; CDR3nt: TGTGCCAGCAGTTGGAATCCCAGGGGTCCGGAAGGCTACACCTTC; CDR3aa: CASSWNPRGPEGYTF
d_gene: .; j_gene: TRBJ1-2; abundance: .; v_gene: TRBV2; CDR3nt: TGTGCCAGCAGTGGTTTGGGGACGGATGGCTACACCTTC; CDR3aa: CASSGLGTDGYTF
d_gene: .; j_gene: TRBJ1-2; abundance: .; v_gene: TRBV30; CDR3nt: TGTGCCTGGACTTTCTTTGGGGATGGCTACACCTTC; CDR3aa: CAWTFFGDGYTF
d_gene: TRBD2; j_gene: TRBJ2-1; abundance: .; v_gene: TRBV11-2; CDR3nt: TGTGCCAGCAGGAGGTTCAGCGGGGGTTACAATGAGCAGTTCTTC; CDR3aa: CASRRFSGGYNEQFF
d_gene: TRBD1; j_gene: TRBJ2-3; abundance: once; v_gene: TRBV5-1; CDR3nt: TGCGCCAGCAGCAGACAAGACAGGGGGGATTCGTATTTT; CDR3aa: CASSRQDRGDSYF
d_gene: .; j_gene: TRBJ2-7; abundance: .; v_gene: TRBV6-5; CDR3nt: TGTGCCAGCAAAGCGGGCCTCTCCTACGAGCAGTACTTC; CDR3aa: CASKAGLSYEQYF
d_gene: TRBD2; j_gene: TRBJ2-7; abundance: .; v_gene: TRBV27; CDR3nt: TGTGCCAGCAATTATCCCAGCGGGACCTACCCTCGGTACGAGCAGTACTTC; CDR3aa: CASNYPSGTYPRYEQYF
d_gene: .; j_gene: TRBJ2-1; abundance: few; v_gene: TRBV7-3; CDR3nt: TGTGCCAGCAGCTCCCCGGGGGACGGCAATGAGCAGTTCTTC; CDR3aa: CASSSPGDGNEQFF
d_gene: .; j_gene: TRBJ1-2; abundance: .; v_gene: TRBV9; CDR3nt: TGTGCCAGCAGCGTACTTTCCGCTGATGGCTACACCTTC; CDR3aa: CASSVLSADGYTF
d_gene: TRBD1; j_gene: TRBJ1-1; abundance: few; v_gene: TRBV14; CDR3nt: TGTGCCAGCAGACCGACAGGGGGGGCGGTGAACACTGAAGCTTTCTTT; CDR3aa: CASRPTGGAVNTEAFF
d_gene: TRBD1; j_gene: TRBJ1-1; abundance: few; v_gene: TRBV27; CDR3nt: TGTGCCACCGGGACAGGGCGGAACACTGAAGCTTTCTTT; CDR3aa: CATGTGRNTEAFF
d_gene: TRBD1; j_gene: TRBJ2-5; abundance: .; v_gene: TRBV7-3; CDR3nt: TGTGCCAGCAGCCTAAGGAATACAGGGGCCGAGACCCAGTACTTC; CDR3aa: CASSLRNTGAETQYF
d_gene: TRBD2; j_gene: TRBJ2-1; abundance: few; v_gene: TRBV11-3; CDR3nt: TGTGCCAGCAGTAAGGTGGTCGGCGGGAGTCCCGAGCAGTTCTTC; CDR3aa: CASSKVVGGSPEQFF
d_gene: .; j_gene: TRBJ2-1; abundance: .; v_gene: TRBV5-4; CDR3nt: TGTGCCAGCAGCTTGGAGGTAACGCGGGCCCCACACAATGAGCAGTTCTTC; CDR3aa: CASSLEVTRAPHNEQFF
d_gene: TRBD1; j_gene: TRBJ1-1; abundance: few; v_gene: TRBV7-2; CDR3nt: TGTGCCAGCAGCCGCCCCGGACAGGGTGTTCGCGGCACTGAAGCTTTCTTT; CDR3aa: CASSRPGQGVRGTEAFF
d_gene: .; j_gene: TRBJ1-4; abundance: .; v_gene: TRBV29-1; CDR3nt: TGCAGCGCCTGGGACATTAATGAAAAACTGTTTTTT; CDR3aa: CSAWDINEKLFF
d_gene: .; j_gene: TRBJ2-7; abundance: few; v_gene: TRBV9; CDR3nt: TGTGCCAGCAGCCCTCCGACAGCTCCCTACGAGCAGTACTTC; CDR3aa: CASSPPTAPYEQYF
d_gene: .; j_gene: TRBJ2-1; abundance: .; v_gene: TRBV21-1; CDR3nt: .; CDR3aa: CASSKVGQGSSYNEQFF